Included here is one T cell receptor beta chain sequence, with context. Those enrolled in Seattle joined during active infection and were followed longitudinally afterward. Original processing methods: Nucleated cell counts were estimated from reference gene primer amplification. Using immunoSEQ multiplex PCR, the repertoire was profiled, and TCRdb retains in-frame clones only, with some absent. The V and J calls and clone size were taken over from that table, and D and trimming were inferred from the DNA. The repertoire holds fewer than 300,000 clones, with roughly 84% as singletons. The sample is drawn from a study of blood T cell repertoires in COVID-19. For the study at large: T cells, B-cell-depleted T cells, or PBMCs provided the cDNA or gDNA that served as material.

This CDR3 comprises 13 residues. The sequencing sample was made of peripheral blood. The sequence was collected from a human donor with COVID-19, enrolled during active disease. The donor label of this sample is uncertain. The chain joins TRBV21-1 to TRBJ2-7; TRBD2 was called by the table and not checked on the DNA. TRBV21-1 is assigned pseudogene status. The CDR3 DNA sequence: TGTGCCAGCACCACGGGGGACTCCTACGAGCAGTACTTC. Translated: CASTTGDSYEQYF.